A selection of T cell receptor beta chains follows, all from one sample in a study of T cell repertoires in cytomegalovirus infection. MiXCR was run by TCRdb on the reads, yielding one entry per CDR3 protein. The table includes 350,000 to 400,000 distinct CDR3 sequences, roughly 34% detected once. Their antigens are not known. The input for sequencing was cultured PBMCs, taken from culture after CMV antigen stimulation. The receptors originated from a human donor in good health (CMV status not recorded). Some clones in this sample may be carry-over from other donors' samples. Both conserved end residues are part of each CDR3. Fields, in order: D gene, clone size, V gene, J gene, CDR3 protein, CDR3 DNA. The D gene is left open where the match is weak. Size tells how often a clone was seen (once, few, many) or the class of an expanded clone, and some rows leave it out.

D: TRBD2; size: .; V: TRBV5-4; J: TRBJ2-1; CDR3: CASSQRLAGRHEQFF; DNA: TGTGCCAGCAGCCAGAGACTAGCGGGACGTCATGAGCAGTTCTTC
D: .; size: .; V: TRBV12-3/TRBV12-4; J: TRBJ2-2; CDR3: CASTPLIGGDPGELFF; DNA: TGTGCCAGCACCCCCCTGATTGGCGGAGACCCCGGGGAGCTGTTTTTT
D: .; size: .; V: TRBV28; J: TRBJ1-2; CDR3: CASSFAGSYGYTF; DNA: TGTGCCAGCAGTTTCGCCGGGAGCTATGGCTACACCTTC
D: .; size: .; V: TRBV4-1; J: TRBJ1-1; CDR3: CASSQDRIEKAFF; DNA: TGCGCCAGCAGCCAAGATCGAATAGAGAAAGCTTTCTTT
D: TRBD1; size: once; V: TRBV20-1; J: TRBJ2-7; CDR3: CSAVVRGRFDEQYF; DNA: TGCAGTGCTGTTGTCAGGGGGCGATTCGACGAGCAGTACTTC
D: .; size: .; V: TRBV15; J: TRBJ2-1; CDR3: CATSRMNYNNEQFF; DNA: TGTGCCACCAGCAGAATGAACTACAACAATGAGCAGTTCTTC
D: TRBD1; size: few; V: TRBV2; J: TRBJ1-1; CDR3: CASRDRANTEAFF; DNA: TGTGCCAGCAGGGACAGGGCGAACACTGAAGCTTTCTTT
D: .; size: many; V: TRBV7-2; J: TRBJ2-7; CDR3: CASSPMRGAEQYF; DNA: TGTGCCAGCAGCCCGATGAGGGGTGCCGAGCAGTACTTC
D: .; size: few; V: TRBV6-2/TRBV6-3; J: TRBJ1-1; CDR3: CASAPTGFAEAFF; DNA: TGTGCCAGCGCTCCAACGGGTTTCGCTGAAGCTTTCTTT
D: .; size: .; V: TRBV5-6; J: TRBJ1-2; CDR3: CASSLVIQTPGYTF; DNA: TGTGCCAGCAGCTTGGTAATCCAGACGCCTGGCTACACCTTC
D: .; size: .; V: TRBV28; J: TRBJ1-5; CDR3: CASREENQPQHF; DNA: TGTGCCAGCAGAGAGGAGAATCAGCCCCAGCATTTT
D: TRBD2; size: .; V: TRBV9; J: TRBJ2-5; CDR3: CASSPLLATTTQETQYF; DNA: TGTGCCAGCAGCCCGCTACTAGCGACTACAACACAAGAGACCCAGTACTTC
D: .; size: few; V: TRBV27; J: TRBJ1-2; CDR3: CASRTSGFGYTF; DNA: TGTGCCAGCCGGACGTCGGGGTTTGGCTACACCTTC
D: TRBD2; size: few; V: TRBV7-2; J: TRBJ2-3; CDR3: CASSILAGGPRDTQYF; DNA: TGTGCCAGCAGCATTTTAGCGGGAGGGCCTAGAGATACGCAGTATTTT
D: TRBD2; size: few; V: TRBV6-1; J: TRBJ2-1; CDR3: CASSPFSGGSYNEQFF; DNA: TGTGCCAGCAGTCCCTTTAGCGGGGGTTCCTACAATGAGCAGTTCTTC
D: TRBD1; size: few; V: TRBV2; J: TRBJ2-7; CDR3: CASRKGTVSNHEQYF; DNA: TGTGCCAGCAGGAAAGGGACAGTTTCTAACCACGAGCAGTACTTC
D: .; size: few; V: TRBV19; J: TRBJ2-7; CDR3: CASSARPAEQYF; DNA: TGTGCCAGTAGTGCTCGCCCCGCCGAGCAGTACTTC
D: .; size: few; V: TRBV5-1; J: TRBJ2-1; CDR3: CASSLGGSGSSYNEQFF; DNA: TGCGCCAGCAGCTTGGGGGGCTCCGGGAGCTCCTACAATGAGCAGTTCTTC
D: TRBD1; size: many; V: TRBV7-6; J: TRBJ2-7; CDR3: CASSATGGPSSYEQYF; DNA: TGTGCCAGCAGCGCCACAGGGGGCCCCAGCTCCTACGAGCAGTACTTC
D: .; size: .; V: TRBV11-1; J: TRBJ1-1; CDR3: CASSYTLNTEAFF; DNA: TGTGCCAGCAGCTATACACTGAACACTGAAGCTTTCTTT
D: .; size: few; V: TRBV7-9; J: TRBJ2-3; CDR3: CASSPRLRGPTDTQYF; DNA: TGTGCCAGCAGCCCAAGGCTCAGGGGCCCTACAGATACGCAGTATTTT
D: .; size: .; V: TRBV7-9; J: TRBJ2-7; CDR3: CASSRATDGYEQYF; DNA: TGTGCCAGCAGCCGTGCCACGGACGGCTACGAGCAGTACTTC
D: .; size: .; V: TRBV3-1; J: TRBJ2-7; CDR3: CASSPTWPSYEQYF; DNA: TGTGCCAGCAGCCCCACATGGCCGAGCTACGAGCAGTACTTC
D: TRBD2; size: few; V: TRBV5-4; J: TRBJ2-3; CDR3: CASSYTGGDDTQYF; DNA: TGTGCCAGCAGCTACACGGGAGGGGATGATACGCAGTATTTT
D: TRBD1; size: few; V: TRBV6-1; J: TRBJ1-2; CDR3: CASSETGRYGYTF; DNA: TGTGCCAGCAGCGAGACAGGGCGCTATGGCTACACCTTC
D: .; size: .; V: TRBV7-4; J: TRBJ1-2; CDR3: CASSRGGRGSNYGYTF; DNA: TGTGCCAGCAGCCGAGGCGGACGGGGATCTAACTATGGCTACACCTTC
D: .; size: once; V: TRBV29-1; J: TRBJ2-3; CDR3: CSGGKGSTDTQYF; DNA: TGCAGCGGGGGGAAGGGATCCACAGATACGCAGTATTTT
D: TRBD1; size: .; V: TRBV6-2/TRBV6-3; J: TRBJ2-7; CDR3: CASRDRARYEQYF; DNA: TGTGCCAGCAGAGACAGGGCCCGGTACGAGCAGTACTTC
D: TRBD1; size: .; V: TRBV6-2/TRBV6-3; J: TRBJ1-5; CDR3: CASSWGQRGQPQHF; DNA: TGTGCCAGCAGCTGGGGACAGAGAGGTCAGCCCCAGCATTTT
D: TRBD1; size: .; V: TRBV7-2; J: TRBJ2-2; CDR3: CASSRGGQGASGELFF; DNA: TGTGCCAGCAGCCGGGGCGGGCAGGGGGCATCCGGGGAGCTGTTTTTT
D: TRBD2; size: .; V: TRBV5-4; J: TRBJ2-1; CDR3: CASSPGGLAGITAYNEQFF; DNA: TGTGCCAGCAGCCCCGGGGGACTAGCGGGAATCACCGCCTACAATGAGCAGTTCTTC
D: .; size: many; V: TRBV7-8; J: TRBJ2-1; CDR3: CASSPTPAAQFF; DNA: TGTGCCAGCAGCCCGACTCCCGCGGCGCAGTTCTTC
D: .; size: .; V: TRBV11-2; J: TRBJ2-1; CDR3: CASSPLNGPTLEQFF; DNA: TGTGCCAGCAGCCCCCTTAACGGCCCCACGTTAGAGCAGTTCTTC
D: TRBD2; size: few; V: TRBV20-1; J: TRBJ2-1; CDR3: CSASDPWTSGKRVGEQFF; DNA: TGCAGTGCTTCAGACCCCTGGACTAGCGGCAAAAGAGTGGGTGAGCAGTTCTTC
D: .; size: few; V: TRBV12-3/TRBV12-4; J: TRBJ1-4; CDR3: CASRDSFNEKLFF; DNA: TGTGCCAGCAGGGACAGCTTTAATGAAAAACTGTTTTTT
D: .; size: many; V: TRBV6-5; J: TRBJ2-3; CDR3: CASSYTYDSAPDTQYF; DNA: TGTGCCAGCAGTTACACCTATGACTCGGCCCCAGATACGCAGTATTTT
D: TRBD2; size: many; V: TRBV7-8; J: TRBJ2-2; CDR3: CASSEFGTSGLTGELFF; DNA: TGTGCCAGCAGCGAATTCGGGACTAGCGGTCTCACCGGGGAGCTGTTTTTT
D: .; size: .; V: TRBV11-2; J: TRBJ1-1; CDR3: CASSFSGLGRDTEAFF; DNA: TGTGCCAGCAGCTTCTCGGGGCTTGGGCGAGACACTGAAGCTTTCTTT
D: TRBD1; size: .; V: TRBV9; J: TRBJ2-1; CDR3: CASSPADRAVGNEQFF; DNA: TGTGCCAGCAGCCCAGCCGACAGGGCTGTTGGCAATGAGCAGTTCTTC
D: TRBD2; size: .; V: TRBV24-1; J: TRBJ2-1; CDR3: CATSTSGTNNEQFF; DNA: TGTGCCACCAGTACTAGCGGGACCAACAATGAGCAGTTCTTC
D: TRBD1; size: .; V: TRBV15; J: TRBJ2-5; CDR3: CATSRAGTAETQYF; DNA: TGTGCCACCAGCAGAGCTGGGACAGCAGAGACCCAGTACTTC
D: .; size: few; V: TRBV11-2; J: TRBJ1-1; CDR3: CASSLDLRTEAFF; DNA: TGTGCCAGCAGCTTAGATCTGAGGACAGAAGCTTTCTTT
D: .; size: few; V: TRBV15; J: TRBJ1-2; CDR3: CATSREVTAGQRGYTF; DNA: TGTGCCACCAGCAGAGAAGTGACCGCTGGACAGCGCGGCTACACCTTC
D: TRBD2; size: .; V: TRBV20-1; J: TRBJ2-2; CDR3: CSAVGTSGNTGELFF; DNA: TGCAGTGCTGTCGGGACTAGCGGGAACACCGGGGAGCTGTTTTTT
D: .; size: .; V: TRBV19; J: TRBJ2-1; CDR3: CASRTGTHYNEQFF; DNA: TGTGCCAGCAGAACCGGGACTCACTACAATGAGCAGTTCTTC
D: .; size: once; V: TRBV20-1; J: TRBJ1-1; CDR3: CSGLGERNTEAFF; DNA: TGCAGTGGCCTTGGGGAGCGGAACACTGAAGCTTTCTTT
D: .; size: .; V: TRBV27; J: TRBJ2-5; CDR3: CASTSQGVGTQYF; DNA: TGTGCCAGCACCTCCCAAGGGGTGGGGACCCAGTACTTC
D: .; size: few; V: TRBV19; J: TRBJ2-1; CDR3: CASSIARLKYNEQFF; DNA: TGTGCCAGTAGTATAGCTCGACTGAAGTACAATGAGCAGTTCTTC
D: .; size: .; V: TRBV30; J: TRBJ1-5; CDR3: CAWSRPVSPNQPQHF; DNA: TGTGCCTGGAGTAGGCCAGTAAGTCCCAATCAGCCCCAGCATTTT
D: .; size: few; V: TRBV6-5; J: TRBJ2-1; CDR3: CASSYSIMRGYNEQFF; DNA: TGTGCCAGCAGTTACTCGATTATGAGGGGCTACAATGAGCAGTTCTTC
D: TRBD2; size: .; V: TRBV20-1; J: TRBJ2-1; CDR3: CSAAWRTSLNEQFF; DNA: TGCAGTGCTGCCTGGAGGACTAGCCTCAATGAGCAGTTCTTC
D: .; size: .; V: TRBV18; J: TRBJ2-1; CDR3: CASSPPGTSYNEQFF; DNA: TGTGCCAGCTCACCCCCCGGTACTAGCTACAATGAGCAGTTCTTC
D: TRBD1; size: few; V: TRBV6-1; J: TRBJ1-5; CDR3: CASSALWTGLNNQPQHF; DNA: TGTGCCAGCAGTGCTCTTTGGACAGGGTTAAACAATCAGCCCCAGCATTTT
D: TRBD2; size: .; V: TRBV19; J: TRBJ2-4; CDR3: CATATSGTQNIQYF; DNA: TGTGCCACCGCGACTAGCGGGACCCAAAACATTCAGTACTTC
D: .; size: many; V: TRBV10-3; J: TRBJ2-5; CDR3: CAISEGETQYF; DNA: TGTGCCATCAGTGAGGGGGAGACCCAGTACTTC
D: .; size: many; V: TRBV7-9; J: TRBJ1-1; CDR3: CASSTRNTEAFF; DNA: TGTGCCAGCAGTACAAGGAACACTGAAGCTTTCTTT
D: .; size: many; V: TRBV7-2; J: TRBJ2-6; CDR3: CASSLDSGANVLTF; DNA: TGTGCCAGCAGCTTAGACTCTGGGGCCAACGTCCTGACTTTC
D: .; size: .; V: TRBV14; J: TRBJ1-1; CDR3: CASSRVSNTEAFF; DNA: TGTGCCAGCAGCCGGGTATCGAACACTGAAGCTTTCTTT
D: .; size: .; V: TRBV19; J: TRBJ2-3; CDR3: CASSIVSGVDTQYF; DNA: TGTGCCAGTAGTATCGTTAGCGGAGTCGATACGCAGTATTTT